Given below is one TCR beta chain in context. The antigen is undetermined. Surgery without prior neoadjuvant therapy was the treatment of the selected pancreatic ductal adenocarcinoma patients. The source of the sample is a study of T cells in pancreatic ductal adenocarcinoma. Study-level results: The resected cohort was biased toward the minority with early-stage disease.

Libraries were prepared by immunoSEQ multiplex PCR; TCRdb keeps only in-frame clonotypes and omits some of them. Here the sample spans about 29,000 clones, more than 90% being singletons. Looked up from germline, CDR1 is SEHNR and CDR2 is FQNEAQ (reference sequence). Trimming left V 7 bases short and J 2 bases short, with 11 bases between. The CDR3 contains 13 residues. V gene TRBV7-9 combines with J gene TRBJ1-1, with D hard to call. The sequenced sample consisted of PBMCs. This TCR was sampled from a human donor with pancreatic ductal adenocarcinoma. The CDR3 sequence: CASTAPVNTEAFF. For the CDR3, the DNA is TGTGCCAGCACGGCGCCGGTTAACACTGAAGCTTTCTTT.